This note documents a single T cell receptor beta chain sequence. Profiling relied on immunoSEQ multiplex PCR, and the TCRdb table lists in-frame clones only, not all of them. The table includes about 76,000 clones, roughly 90% detected once. The data stem from a study of OX40 agonist ivuxolimab in advanced cancers. Study-level information: Past anti-PD-1, anti-PD-L1 or anti-CTLA-4 therapy was accepted, and roughly 42% had received some.

This CDR3 region has 15 residues. J gave up 1 base and V 5 bases, and 4 bases lay outside the gene matches. Germline CDR1 is PRHDT and CDR2 is FYEKMQ (reference sequence). The chain carries TRBV13 and TRBJ2-7; TRBD2 matches 11 bases. The receptor was isolated from an adult with an advanced solid tumor such as melanoma, head and neck, liver or kidney cancer. This sample comprised CD4+ or CD8+ T cells sorted from blood, obtained in a trial of the OX40 agonist ivuxolimab. Here the CDR3 DNA reads TGTGCCAGCAGCATACTAGCGGGAGTATCCTACGAGCAGTACTTC. Its protein product is CASSILAGVSYEQYF.